The 7 T cell receptor beta chains in this list originate from one sample, sequenced in a study of OX40 agonist ivuxolimab in advanced cancers. Libraries were prepared by immunoSEQ multiplex PCR; TCRdb keeps only in-frame clonotypes and omits some of them. The data hold tens of thousands of clones, with 88% observed a single time. The starting material was CD4+ or CD8+ T cells sorted from blood, obtained in a trial of the OX40 agonist ivuxolimab. All receptors derive from an adult with an advanced solid tumor such as melanoma, head and neck, liver or kidney cancer.

The chain has TRBV9 and TRBJ2-7; 8 bases align to TRBD1. Germline CDR1 is SGDLS and CDR2 is YYNGEE. J gave up 6 bases and V 0 bases, and 11 bases lay outside the gene matches. This CDR3 contains 16 residues. CDR3: CASSVGPSTGVGEQYF. The CDR3 DNA sequence: TGTGCCAGCAGCGTAGGCCCTTCGACAGGGGTGGGCGAGCAGTACTTC.

V usage is TRBV11-2 and J usage is TRBJ2-3; 13 positions agree with TRBD2. CDR3 length: 16 amino acids. Germline CDR1 reads SGHAT; CDR2 reads FQNNGV. Trimming cost V 5 bases and J 5 bases; bases outside gene matches: 7. This CDR3 reads CASSLRTSGGIDTQYF. The CDR3 coding sequence is TGTGCCAGCAGCCTCCGGACTAGCGGGGGAATAGATACGCAGTATTTT.

The gene calls are TRBV5-6 and TRBJ2-7; D call uncertain. V lost 2 bases and J 0 bases, leaving 6 bases between the germline ends. Looked up from germline, CDR1 is SGHDT and CDR2 is YYEEEE. The CDR3 loop spans 13 amino acids. CDR3 nucleotides: TGTGCCAGCAGCTTCAGGATCTCCTACGAGCAGTACTTC. Protein: CASSFRISYEQYF.

With regard to this clone: Other DNA sequences in the sample encode the same CDR3. V is TRBV18 and J is TRBJ2-2, with 7 bases that match TRBD1. J lost 2 bases, V lost 1 base, and 1 base had no gene match. The CDR3 is 15 residues long. Looked up from germline, CDR1 is KGHSH and CDR2 is LQKENI. The DNA of the CDR3 is TGTGCCAGCTCACCACGGGACAGAAACACCGGGGAGCTGTTTTTT. Amino acid sequence: CASSPRDRNTGELFF. Full variable domain (outside the CDR3, taken from reference TRBV18 and TRBJ2-2): NAGVMQNPRHLVRRRGQEARLRCSPMKGHSHVYWYRQLPEEGLKFMVYLQKENIIDESGMPKERFSAEFPKEGPSILRIQQVVRGDSAAYFCASSPRDRNTGELFFGEGSRLTVL.

The chain couples TRBV19 to TRBJ1-5, with D perhaps TRBD1 (6 bases). Trimming pared 9 bases from V and 1 base from J, leaving 13 bases between. The CDR3 runs 14 residues. The germline V gene encodes CDR1 LNHDA and CDR2 SQIVND (reference sequence). CDR3 in amino acids: CASKVTGSNQPQHF. CDR3 coding DNA: TGTGCCAGCAAGGTTACAGGGAGCAATCAGCCCCAGCATTTT.

In this sample, this clone turned up a few times. The CDR3 sequence is CASSEEQGYEQYF. The CDR3 DNA reads as TGTGCCAGCAGTGAAGAACAGGGATACGAGCAGTACTTC. The chain is built from TRBV6-1 and TRBJ2-7, with D possibly TRBD1 on 6 matching bases. Germline loops: CDR1 MNHNS, CDR2 SASEGT. V lost 1 base, J lost 4 bases, and 8 bases lay in between. CDR3 size: 13 residues.

This sequence joins TRBV7-6 and TRBJ2-2, with D possibly called TRBD1 or TRBD2 (5 bases each). This CDR3 has 17 residues. CDR1 and CDR2 (germline): SGHVS, FNYEAQ. V was cut by 1 base and J by 0 bases, with 12 bases left in between. CDR3 in DNA: TGTGCCAGCAGCTTAGATCCGGGACGGCCGAACACCGGGGAGCTGTTTTTT. This sequence encodes CASSLDPGRPNTGELFF. Based on the CDR3 plus reference TRBV7-6 and TRBJ2-2, the full variable domain is GAGVSQSPRYKVTKRGQDVALRCDPISGHVSLYWYRQALGQGPEFLTYFNYEAQQDKSGLPNDRFSAERPEGSISTLTIQRTEQRDSAMYRCASSLDPGRPNTGELFFGEGSRLTVL.